Listed below are T cell receptor beta chains from one sample, sequenced in a study of T cell responses to AZD1222 COVID-19 vaccine. Method: immunoSEQ multiplex PCR; TCRdb's copy keeps in-frame clones and lacks some. The sample records fewer than 85,000 clones, more than 75% being singletons. The sample consisted of peripheral blood, taken 28 days after the second dose of the MenACWY control vaccine. All receptors come from an adult who received the MenACWY meningococcal vaccine as a control. Both conserved end residues are part of each CDR3. D genes are given only for firm matches.

v_call: TRBV18
j_call: TRBJ1-2
d_call: .
cdr3_aa: CASSPNTLGQTANYGYTF

v_call: TRBV27
j_call: TRBJ2-2
d_call: .
cdr3_aa: CASRDPNTGELFF

v_call: TRBV7-9
j_call: TRBJ2-5
d_call: TRBD2
cdr3_aa: CASSAPGTSGGLETQYF

v_call: TRBV7-9
j_call: TRBJ2-1
d_call: TRBD2
cdr3_aa: CASTTSGGYNEQFF

v_call: TRBV28
j_call: TRBJ1-2
d_call: .
cdr3_aa: CASSSISQGLLNYGYTF

v_call: TRBV28
j_call: TRBJ2-7
d_call: .
cdr3_aa: CASRRGQSSYEQYF

v_call: TRBV7-2
j_call: TRBJ2-1
d_call: .
cdr3_aa: CASSLRYGPYNEQFF

v_call: TRBV28
j_call: TRBJ1-6
d_call: .
cdr3_aa: CASRGGKTAGASPLHF

v_call: TRBV6-6
j_call: TRBJ1-1
d_call: TRBD1
cdr3_aa: CASSPGTGYGWDTEAFF

v_call: TRBV3-1/TRBV3-2
j_call: TRBJ1-4
d_call: .
cdr3_aa: CASSRASNEKLFF

v_call: TRBV7-2
j_call: TRBJ2-3
d_call: .
cdr3_aa: CASSPGHTSDTQYF

v_call: TRBV6-5
j_call: TRBJ1-2
d_call: .
cdr3_aa: CASSFLGGGGYGYTF

v_call: TRBV7-2
j_call: TRBJ1-1
d_call: .
cdr3_aa: CASSFLGGRPVGTEAFF

v_call: TRBV7-7
j_call: TRBJ2-2
d_call: .
cdr3_aa: CASSLADTHGDTGELFF

v_call: TRBV5-4
j_call: TRBJ1-5
d_call: TRBD1
cdr3_aa: CASSFQGEEPQHF

v_call: TRBV12-3/TRBV12-4
j_call: TRBJ2-5
d_call: .
cdr3_aa: CASSLLGKETQYF

v_call: TRBV7-2
j_call: TRBJ2-7
d_call: .
cdr3_aa: CASSFRRGHEQYF

v_call: TRBV28
j_call: TRBJ2-7
d_call: TRBD2
cdr3_aa: CASSFLAGNYEQYF

v_call: TRBV18
j_call: TRBJ1-6
d_call: .
cdr3_aa: CASSPGRAYNSPLHF

v_call: TRBV7-9
j_call: TRBJ1-6
d_call: .
cdr3_aa: CASSLRYSPLHF

v_call: TRBV9
j_call: TRBJ2-2
d_call: .
cdr3_aa: CASSAGGRFLAGELFF

v_call: TRBV12-3/TRBV12-4
j_call: TRBJ2-5
d_call: .
cdr3_aa: CASSRDLETQYF

v_call: TRBV24-1
j_call: TRBJ1-2
d_call: .
cdr3_aa: CATSDLDSYYGYTF

v_call: TRBV4-3
j_call: TRBJ2-1
d_call: TRBD2
cdr3_aa: CASSQGVGLDAREQFF

v_call: TRBV12-3/TRBV12-4
j_call: TRBJ2-1
d_call: .
cdr3_aa: CASKTGLDEQFF

v_call: TRBV9
j_call: TRBJ1-6
d_call: TRBD1
cdr3_aa: CASSPGQPNSPLHF

v_call: TRBV7-2
j_call: TRBJ1-5
d_call: .
cdr3_aa: CASSLFGAGGNQPQHF

v_call: TRBV5-1
j_call: TRBJ2-2
d_call: TRBD1
cdr3_aa: CASSWSRGRSGELFF

v_call: TRBV19
j_call: TRBJ2-3
d_call: .
cdr3_aa: CASRPSGEGTDTQYF

v_call: TRBV5-1
j_call: TRBJ1-5
d_call: TRBD1
cdr3_aa: CASSSGQAHQPQHF

v_call: TRBV19
j_call: TRBJ2-5
d_call: TRBD1
cdr3_aa: CASSIRQGRETQYF

v_call: TRBV28
j_call: TRBJ1-1
d_call: TRBD1
cdr3_aa: CASSPTGEYGAFF

v_call: TRBV19
j_call: TRBJ2-5
d_call: .
cdr3_aa: CASSPLAEPGLQTQYF

v_call: TRBV23-1
j_call: TRBJ2-7
d_call: TRBD2
cdr3_aa: CASSPGRGTYEQYF

v_call: TRBV18
j_call: TRBJ2-7
d_call: TRBD2
cdr3_aa: CASSPIAGHYEQYF

v_call: TRBV19
j_call: TRBJ1-2
d_call: .
cdr3_aa: CASSNRRRDAAGGYTF

v_call: TRBV4-3
j_call: TRBJ2-1
d_call: .
cdr3_aa: CASSQEQGSSYNEQFF

v_call: TRBV19
j_call: TRBJ1-5
d_call: TRBD1
cdr3_aa: CASNGGQGNNQPQHF

v_call: TRBV11-3
j_call: TRBJ1-2
d_call: .
cdr3_aa: CASSPDGPVCTF

v_call: TRBV5-4
j_call: TRBJ2-5
d_call: TRBD2
cdr3_aa: CASSGASGRGETQYF

v_call: TRBV9
j_call: TRBJ2-1
d_call: .
cdr3_aa: CASSVETVTSSYNEQFF

v_call: TRBV16
j_call: TRBJ2-7
d_call: TRBD2
cdr3_aa: CASSPGTSVYSYEQYF

v_call: TRBV10-3
j_call: TRBJ2-7
d_call: TRBD2
cdr3_aa: CAITTGLAGDSYEQYF

v_call: TRBV11-2
j_call: TRBJ1-4
d_call: TRBD1
cdr3_aa: CASSSQGTGYEKLFF

v_call: TRBV7-2
j_call: TRBJ1-5
d_call: .
cdr3_aa: CASSLVGGGQPQHF